The text below deals with one T cell receptor beta chain. The record originates from a study of tumor-infiltrating lymphocytes in oesophageal squamous cell carcinoma. TCRdb re-called the PCR reads through MiXCR, storing one row per CDR3 protein. The sample holds 15,000 to 25,000 distinct CDR3 sequences, around 41% seen once. The receptor was derived from a male donor with esophageal squamous cell carcinoma. The sequenced material came from esophageal tumor tissue.

CDR3 DNA sequence: TGTGCCAGTAGTATTCCCGGACAGTCACCTGGTACTGAAGCTTTCTTT. This translates into CASSIPGQSPGTEAFF. The V call is TRBV19, the J call TRBJ1-1; tentatively, D is TRBD1 (6 bases). Germline CDR1 is LNHDA and CDR2 is SQIVND (reference sequence). The ends were cut back, 3 bases at V and 5 bases at J, with 19 bases in the middle. The CDR3 runs to 16 residues.